Listed below are T cell receptor beta chains from one sample, sequenced in a study of regulatory T cells in long-lasting Graves disease. TCRdb itself ran the multiplex PCR reads through MiXCR, one entry per CDR3 protein. The table has 560,000 or so distinct CDR3 sequences, 15% to 20% seen once; the top ten hold 12%. In addition, the sample was reused for a study of T cells in Graves' hyperthyroidism and ophthalmopathy.

The sequences come from peripheral blood mononuclear cells (PBMCs), collected at new diagnosis, from a patient treated with antithyroid drugs. The receptor set was obtained from a young man with Graves disease. Both conserved end residues are part of each CDR3. Each record gives: clone size, J gene, V gene, D gene, CDR3 protein, CDR3 DNA. The D gene is left open where the match is weak. The size field is filled for only some rows; it gives once, few, many or a size class.

>few|TRBJ2-5|TRBV30|TRBD2
CAWSDLAEETQYF
TGTGCCTGGAGTGATCTAGCGGAAGAGACCCAGTACTTC
>few|TRBJ1-4|TRBV2|NA
CASSRDSNEKLFF
TGTGCCAGCAGTAGGGACTCTAATGAAAAACTGTTTTTT
>NA|TRBJ2-1|TRBV6-1|NA
CAAQLEGQPYNEQFF
TGTGCCGCACAACTTGAGGGTCAACCCTACAATGAGCAGTTCTTC
>NA|TRBJ1-4|TRBV20-1|NA
CSARDRGRNNEKLFF
TGCAGTGCTAGAGATCGGGGCCGGAATAATGAAAAACTGTTTTTT
>many|TRBJ2-7|TRBV27|TRBD2
CASSSLTSGISYEQYF
TGTGCCAGCAGTTCCCTTACTAGCGGAATCTCCTACGAGCAGTACTTC
>few|TRBJ1-2|TRBV28|NA
CASSLIRQSYGYTF
TGTGCCAGCAGTTTAATTAGGCAGAGCTATGGCTACACCTTC
>NA|TRBJ2-2|TRBV7-9|NA
CASSLGGVTGELFF
TGTGCCAGCAGCTTAGGGGGAGTCACCGGGGAGCTGTTTTTT
>NA|TRBJ1-5|TRBV30|NA
CAWSQPGAVGNQPQHF
TGTGCCTGGAGTCAACCCGGTGCGGTAGGTAATCAGCCCCAGCATTTT
>many|TRBJ1-1|TRBV2|NA
CASVRSYMNTEAFF
TGTGCCAGCGTCAGGTCCTACATGAACACTGAAGCTTTCTTT
>many|TRBJ2-7|TRBV13|TRBD2
CASSFRTSGISYEQYF
TGTGCCAGCAGCTTCCGGACTAGCGGGATCTCCTACGAGCAGTACTTC
>many|TRBJ2-2|TRBV19|TRBD1
CASSIDGRQGRTGELFF
TGTGCCAGTAGTATAGACGGCCGACAGGGGCGGACCGGGGAGCTGTTTTTT
>many|TRBJ1-1|TRBV5-1|NA
CASSLAGDLNTEAFF
TGCGCCAGCAGCTTAGCTGGCGACCTGAACACTGAAGCTTTCTTT
>many|TRBJ2-1|TRBV2|TRBD2
CASLAGGPNEQFF
TGTGCCAGTTTGGCGGGAGGGCCGAATGAGCAGTTCTTC
>few|TRBJ1-6|TRBV20-1|NA
CSAKQNNSPLHF
TGCAGTGCTAAACAGAATAATTCACCCCTCCACTTT
>NA|TRBJ2-1|TRBV6-1|TRBD1
CTSRSDRDEQFF
TGTACCAGCAGATCTGACAGGGATGAGCAGTTCTTC
>NA|TRBJ2-2|TRBV5-5|NA
CASSLEDTGELFF
TGTGCCAGCAGCTTGGAGGACACCGGGGAGCTGTTTTTT
>NA|TRBJ2-7|TRBV7-2|NA
CASTSQGTYEQYF
TGTGCCAGCACTTCGCAGGGGACCTACGAGCAGTACTTC
>many|TRBJ2-5|TRBV20-1|NA
CSARKQGWETQYF
TGCAGTGCTAGAAAACAGGGTTGGGAGACCCAGTACTTC
>NA|TRBJ1-2|TRBV3-1|NA
CASSQAAGRIGYGYTF
TGTGCCAGCAGCCAAGCCGCAGGGAGGATCGGCTATGGCTACACCTTC
>NA|TRBJ1-2|TRBV7-6|NA
CASSSGVSAGVYGYTF
TGTGCCAGCAGCTCCGGAGTCTCGGCAGGCGTCTATGGCTACACCTTC
>NA|TRBJ2-5|TRBV4-1|NA
CASSQGGRTQMTQYF
TGCGCCAGCAGCCAAGGGGGCAGGACGCAAATGACCCAGTACTTC
>many|TRBJ2-7|TRBV28|TRBD1
CASSPGTGVLQQYF
TGTGCCAGCAGCCCCGGGACAGGGGTCCTTCAGCAGTACTTC
>few|TRBJ2-2|TRBV30|TRBD2
CAWSGRTDTGELFF
TGTGCCTGGAGCGGGAGGACGGACACCGGGGAGCTGTTTTTT
>few|TRBJ2-7|TRBV11-2|NA
CASSLGLGDRFSYEQYF
TGTGCCAGCAGCTTGGGGCTTGGTGACAGGTTCTCCTACGAGCAGTACTTC
>few|TRBJ2-4|TRBV29-1|NA
CSVVIGAENIQYF
TGCAGCGTTGTTATCGGGGCAGAAAACATTCAGTACTTC
>NA|TRBJ2-7|TRBV20-1|NA
CSAHKAGTHEQYF
TGCAGTGCTCACAAGGCGGGGACACACGAGCAGTACTTC
>few|TRBJ2-1|TRBV24-1|TRBD1
CATSDGDSLSYNEQFF
TGTGCCACCAGTGATGGGGACAGCCTCTCCTACAATGAGCAGTTCTTC
>few|TRBJ2-7|TRBV7-2|NA
CASSGSGLTYGQYF
TGTGCCAGCAGCGGTTCGGGACTGACCTACGGGCAGTACTTC
>many|TRBJ1-2|TRBV2|TRBD1
CASSLVGTGYGYTF
TGTGCCAGCAGCCTAGTGGGGACAGGATATGGCTACACCTTC
>NA|TRBJ2-1|TRBV29-1|TRBD1
CSGSGGRSYNGQFF
TGCAGCGGTTCAGGGGGCAGGTCCTACAATGGGCAGTTCTTC
>NA|TRBJ2-2|TRBV20-1|TRBD2
CSASRTSGTGEPFF
TGCAGTGCTTCCCGGACTAGCGGGACCGGGGAGCCGTTTTTT
>once|TRBJ2-3|TRBV15|TRBD2
CATTSAGGTYTQYF
TGTGCCACCACCTCCGCGGGAGGCACATATACGCAGTATTTT
>many|TRBJ2-1|TRBV7-9|TRBD2
CASSYSGRGHEQFF
TGTGCCAGCAGTTATAGCGGGAGGGGGCATGAGCAGTTCTTC
>NA|TRBJ2-2|TRBV7-3|NA
CASSPTTQTTGELFF
TGTGCCAGCAGCCCAACAACACAGACCACCGGGGAGCTGTTTTTT
>many|TRBJ1-5|TRBV2|TRBD1
CASSAPGGNNQPQHF
TGTGCCAGCAGCGCCCCAGGGGGGAACAATCAGCCCCAGCATTTT
>few|TRBJ1-5|TRBV5-8|NA
CASSPITGFGRRNQPQHF
TGTGCCAGCAGTCCCATTACAGGGTTTGGGCGACGTAATCAGCCCCAGCATTTT
>many|TRBJ2-7|TRBV28|NA
CASSVSVDEQYF
TGTGCCAGCAGTGTTAGTGTCGACGAGCAGTACTTC
>many|TRBJ1-5|TRBV19|NA
CASKDWSDQPQHF
TGTGCCAGTAAGGACTGGAGCGATCAGCCCCAGCATTTT
>many|TRBJ2-7|TRBV2|NA
CASSDGEQYF
TGTGCCAGCAGTGACGGCGAGCAGTACTTC
>many|TRBJ1-1|TRBV3-1|NA
CASSQKGVTEAFF
TGTGCCAGCAGCCAAAAAGGGGTCACTGAAGCTTTCTTT
>NA|TRBJ2-5|TRBV6-5|NA
CASSYWSGRQETQYF
TGTGCCAGCAGTTACTGGAGTGGCAGACAAGAGACCCAGTACTTC
>many|TRBJ1-1|TRBV2|NA
CASSEVPIGSEAFF
TGTGCCAGCAGTGAAGTCCCTATTGGGAGTGAAGCTTTCTTT
>many|TRBJ1-2|TRBV28|NA
CASRSNYGYTF
TGTGCCAGCAGAAGCAACTATGGCTACACCTTC
>many|TRBJ1-1|TRBV18|NA
CASSDGGNTEAFF
TGTGCCAGCAGCGACGGTGGGAACACTGAAGCTTTCTTT
>NA|TRBJ1-1|TRBV5-1|TRBD1
CASSQDRGQNTEAFF
TGTGCCAGCAGCCAGGACAGGGGACAAAACACTGAAGCTTTCTTT
>many|TRBJ2-7|TRBV7-9|NA
CASSLGRARHSSYEQYF
TGTGCCAGCAGCTTAGGCCGGGCCCGTCATTCTTCCTACGAGCAGTACTTC
>few|TRBJ2-1|TRBV19|TRBD1
CASSTTGSAYNEQFF
TGTGCCAGTAGCACGACAGGGAGTGCCTACAATGAGCAGTTCTTC
>few|TRBJ2-7|TRBV6-1|NA
CASSHGENEQYF
TGTGCCAGCAGTCACGGAGAGAACGAGCAGTACTTC
>few|TRBJ2-1|TRBV6-1|NA
CASRSFHEQFF
TGTGCCAGCAGGTCGTTTCATGAGCAGTTCTTC
>many|TRBJ2-4|TRBV2|TRBD2
CASSENLAGGPEGKNIQYF
TGTGCCAGCAGTGAAAATCTAGCGGGAGGGCCAGAGGGGAAAAACATTCAGTACTTC
>NA|TRBJ2-3|TRBV20-1|NA
CSATGTASTDTQYF
TGCAGTGCCACCGGGACGGCTAGCACAGATACGCAGTATTTT
>few|TRBJ2-3|TRBV6-2/TRBV6-3|NA
CASSDLSGDLPSDTQYF
TGTGCCAGCAGCGACCTGTCGGGGGACCTCCCCTCGGATACGCAGTATTTT
>NA|TRBJ2-4|TRBV20-1|NA
CSARGGVAKNIRYF
TGCAGTGCTCGAGGGGGGGTAGCCAAAAACATTCGGTACTTC
>NA|TRBJ2-1|TRBV11-2|NA
CASTPGATSYNEQFF
TGTGCCAGCACCCCGGGGGCGACCTCCTACAATGAGCAGTTCTTC